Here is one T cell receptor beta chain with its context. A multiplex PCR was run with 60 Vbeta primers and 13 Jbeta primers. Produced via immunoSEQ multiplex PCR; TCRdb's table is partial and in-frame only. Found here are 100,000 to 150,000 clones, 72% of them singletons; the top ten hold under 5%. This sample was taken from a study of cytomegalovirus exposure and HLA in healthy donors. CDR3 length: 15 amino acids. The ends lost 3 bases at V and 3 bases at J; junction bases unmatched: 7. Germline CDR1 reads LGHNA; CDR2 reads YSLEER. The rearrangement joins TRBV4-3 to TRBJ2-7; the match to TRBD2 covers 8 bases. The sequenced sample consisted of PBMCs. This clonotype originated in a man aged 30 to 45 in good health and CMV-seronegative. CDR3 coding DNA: TGCGCCAGCAGCCAGATAGCGGGGCCTCTCTACGAGCAGTACTTC. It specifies CASSQIAGPLYEQYF.